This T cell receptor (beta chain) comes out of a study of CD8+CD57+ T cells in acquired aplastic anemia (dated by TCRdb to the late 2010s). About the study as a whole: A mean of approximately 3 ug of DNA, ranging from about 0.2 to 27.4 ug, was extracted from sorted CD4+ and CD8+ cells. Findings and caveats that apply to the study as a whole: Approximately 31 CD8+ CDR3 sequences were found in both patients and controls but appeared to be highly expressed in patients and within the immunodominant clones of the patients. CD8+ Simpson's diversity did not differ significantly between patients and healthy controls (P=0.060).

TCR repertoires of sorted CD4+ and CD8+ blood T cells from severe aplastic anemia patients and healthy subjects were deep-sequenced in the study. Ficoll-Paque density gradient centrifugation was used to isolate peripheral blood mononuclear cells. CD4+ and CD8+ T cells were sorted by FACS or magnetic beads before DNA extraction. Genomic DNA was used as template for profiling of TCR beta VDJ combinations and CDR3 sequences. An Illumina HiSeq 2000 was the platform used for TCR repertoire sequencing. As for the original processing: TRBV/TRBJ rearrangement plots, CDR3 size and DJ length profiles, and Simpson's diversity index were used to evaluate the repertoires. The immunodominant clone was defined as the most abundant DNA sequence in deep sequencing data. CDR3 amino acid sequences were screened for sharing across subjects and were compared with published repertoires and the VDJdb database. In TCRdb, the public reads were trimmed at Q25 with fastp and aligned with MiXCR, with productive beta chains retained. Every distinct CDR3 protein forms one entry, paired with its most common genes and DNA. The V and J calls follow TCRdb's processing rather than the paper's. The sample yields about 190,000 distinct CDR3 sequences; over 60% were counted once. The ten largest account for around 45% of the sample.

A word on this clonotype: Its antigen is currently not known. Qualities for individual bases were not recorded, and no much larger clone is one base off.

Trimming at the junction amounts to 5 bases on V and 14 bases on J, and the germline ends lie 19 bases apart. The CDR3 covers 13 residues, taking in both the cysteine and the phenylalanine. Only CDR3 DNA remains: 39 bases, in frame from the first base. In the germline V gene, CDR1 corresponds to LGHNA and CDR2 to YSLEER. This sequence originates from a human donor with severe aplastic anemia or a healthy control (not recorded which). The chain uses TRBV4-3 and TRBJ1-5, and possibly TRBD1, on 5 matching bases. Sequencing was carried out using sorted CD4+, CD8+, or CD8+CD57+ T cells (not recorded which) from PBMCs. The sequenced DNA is TGCGCCAGCAGCTCAGGTCGGGGCTCCTACGAGCATTTT. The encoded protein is CASSSGRGSYEHF.